These 15 T cell receptor beta chains were all obtained from the same sample, sequenced in a study of blood T cells in healthy people across ages. A second about 7 to 11 cycle PCR used barcoded and J-beta primers. TCRdb independently ran MiXCR on the 5' RACE reads; one entry per CDR3 protein. The table has 790,000 or so distinct CDR3 sequences, more than 50% seen once. Sequenced input: blood. All receptors derive from a middle-aged man in good health.

The CDR3 nucleotides are TGCAGTGCTAGAGATCAGGGGGGGTATCAGCCCCAGCATTTT. It codes for CSARDQGGYQPQHF. The chain joins TRBV20-1 to TRBJ1-5; TRBD1 matches at 7 bases. The CDR3 is 14 residues long. With V trimmed by 0 bases and J by 5 bases, 4 bases remained unmatched. The germline V gene encodes CDR1 DFQATT and CDR2 SNEGSKA (reference sequence).

V is TRBV20-1 and J is TRBJ2-3; 9 positions agree with TRBD2. There are 14 residues in the CDR3. CDR1 is DFQATT, CDR2 SNEGSKA, per germline (reference sequence). The V gene end was trimmed by 8 bases and the J gene end by 4 bases; junction bases not matched to a gene: 10. The CDR3 loop reads CSRGAGGPPDTQYF. The CDR3 DNA follows: TGCAGTCGGGGAGCGGGAGGTCCTCCAGATACGCAGTATTTT.

This clonotype was found a few times. The chain has TRBV20-1 and TRBJ2-1, with D possibly matching TRBD2 (5 bases). The CDR3 is 14 residues long. The V and J ends lost 5 bases and 8 bases respectively, with 19 bases between them. The germline CDR1 and CDR2 sequences are DFQATT and SNEGSKA (reference sequence). The CDR3 loop is CSAPMRLERDEQFF. In DNA form, the CDR3 reads TGCAGTGCTCCAATGAGGCTAGAGAGGGATGAGCAGTTCTTC.

The V call is TRBV6-2 or TRBV6-3, the J call TRBJ2-3; the D gene is possibly TRBD2 (6 bases). Germline CDR1 and CDR2: MNHEY and SVGEGT. The CDR3 is made up of 16 amino acids. Trimming removed 5 bases at V and 1 base at J, with 16 bases between. The CDR3 DNA follows: TGTGCCAGCAGTCTCGGGACTCAACTACGCACAGATACGCAGTATTTT. As protein: CASSLGTQLRTDTQYF.

The chain carries TRBV5-1 and TRBJ2-4, with a weak D call TRBD1 (6 bases). The CDR3 spans 15 residues. V dropped 5 bases and J dropped 8 bases, with 20 bases sitting between them. Germline V gene sequence: CDR1 SGHRS, CDR2 YFSETQ. This CDR3 is CASSMEGQTMDIQYF. Written as DNA, the CDR3 is TGCGCCAGCAGTATGGAAGGACAGACGATGGACATTCAGTACTTC.

This clonotype has more than one count but fewer than ten. This chain links TRBV28 with TRBJ2-6; D remains ambiguous. CDR1 and CDR2 (germline): MDHEN, SYDVKM. V gave up 5 bases and J gave up 2 bases, with 13 bases separating them. CDR3 length equals 16 residues. This chain's CDR3 is CASSTSRLTGANVLTF. In nucleotides, the CDR3 is TGTGCCAGCAGTACCTCCAGGTTGACTGGGGCCAACGTCCTGACTTTC.

The gene calls are TRBV7-3 and TRBJ1-1; tentative D call: TRBD1 (5 bases). This CDR3 is 15 amino acids long. CDR1 is SGHTA and CDR2 is FQGTGA in the germline V gene. V was pared by 0 bases and J by 4 bases, with 12 bases between. CDR3 protein: CASSLTGVSVTEAFF. CDR3 DNA: TGTGCCAGCAGCTTAACGGGGGTGTCGGTCACTGAAGCTTTCTTT.

This chain links TRBV20-1 with TRBJ2-7, with TRBD1 matching over 7 bases. Germline lookup yields CDR1 DFQATT and CDR2 SNEGSKA (reference sequence). J gave up 1 base and V 2 bases, and 5 bases lay outside the gene matches. This CDR3 contains 14 residues. The CDR3 is CSARLTGPSYEQYF. Here the CDR3 DNA reads TGCAGTGCTAGACTGACAGGGCCATCCTACGAGCAGTACTTC.

The gene calls are TRBV15 and TRBJ2-7; 10 positions agree with TRBD2. V shed 3 bases and J 3 bases; nucleotides not matched to a gene: 2. This CDR3 has 14 amino acids. Germline V gene sequence: CDR1 LNHNV, CDR2 YYDKDF (reference sequence). This chain's CDR3 is CATSSTSGIYEQYF. In DNA, the CDR3 is TGTGCCACCAGCAGCACTAGCGGGATCTACGAGCAGTACTTC.

V usage is TRBV7-9 and J usage is TRBJ2-1, with D perhaps TRBD2 (5 bases). V lost 2 bases and J 14 bases, leaving 10 bases between the germline ends. In germline, CDR1 is SEHNR, CDR2 FQNEAQ (reference sequence). The CDR3 totals 11 residues. This chain's CDR3 is CASSLQFGEFF. CDR3 bases: TGTGCCAGCAGCTTACAGTTCGGGGAGTTCTTC.

The rearrangement joins TRBV3-1 to TRBJ2-7; 8 bases line up with TRBD2. The V gene end was trimmed by 0 bases and the J gene end by 3 bases; junction bases not matched to a gene: 10. Looked up from germline, CDR1 is LGHDT and CDR2 is YNNKEL (reference sequence). The CDR3 has 17 amino acids. CDR3 sequence (DNA): TGTGCCAGCAGCCAAGATCATCACGGGAGGGCGGTCTACGAGCAGTACTTC. Translating it yields CASSQDHHGRAVYEQYF.

This chain links TRBV27 with TRBJ2-3, with TRBD2 matching over 8 bases. CDR1 is MNHEY, CDR2 SMNVEV, per germline (reference sequence). The trim removed 6 bases at V and 0 bases at J, leaving 11 bases unmatched. The CDR3 has 17 amino acids. CDR3 protein: CASSRASGRASTDTQYF. CDR3 sequence (DNA): TGTGCCAGCAGCAGGGCTAGCGGGCGGGCTAGCACAGATACGCAGTATTTT.

This chain joins TRBV12-3 or TRBV12-4 and TRBJ1-1; 10 bases line up with TRBD1. V was clipped by 5 bases and J by 6 bases; unmatched bases: 6. The length of the CDR3 is 14 residues. The CDR3 here is CASSHRDRGPEAFF. CDR3 coding DNA: TGTGCCAGCAGTCACAGGGACAGGGGTCCTGAAGCTTTCTTT.

With respect to this clonotype: Sequence at one end of the junction differs from germline and may be a read error. This chain uses TRBV6-5 with TRBJ1-2; 7 bases align to TRBD1. The germline V gene encodes CDR1 MNHEY and CDR2 SVGAGI. The CDR3 spans 13 residues. For the CDR3, the DNA is TGTGCCAGCAGTCATAACAGGGGTGAAGGCTACACTTTC. Encoded protein: CASSHNRGEGYTF.

This chain connects TRBV6-2 or TRBV6-3 to TRBJ2-3; D is possibly TRBD2 (6 bases). Germline assignment: CDR1 MNHEY and CDR2 SVGEGT. V was trimmed by 6 bases and J by 3 bases, leaving 13 bases between them. The CDR3 sequence is 14 residues long. The CDR3 is CASRDPGETDTQYF. In DNA form, the CDR3 reads TGTGCCAGCAGGGACCCGGGGGAAACAGATACGCAGTATTTT.